What follows are 19 T cell receptor beta chains derived from one specimen sequenced in a study of blood T cells in healthy people across ages. A second PCR, run for about 7 to 11 cycles, used a sample-barcoded 5' primer plus a J-beta primer mix. MiXCR, applied by TCRdb to the 5' RACE reads, yields one record per CDR3 protein. The data show about 640,000 distinct CDR3 sequences, around 41% seen once. The source material was blood. All receptors come from an elderly man in good health.

This clonotype came up many times. The V call is TRBV6-6, the J call TRBJ2-1; 8 bases map to TRBD1. The trim removed 2 bases at V and 8 bases at J, leaving 5 bases unmatched. The CDR3 totals 14 residues. The germline gives CDR1 MNHNY, CDR2 SVGAGI (reference sequence). The CDR3 coding sequence is TGTGCCAGCAGTTACGGGACAGGATTCTATGAGCAGTTCTTC. It specifies CASSYGTGFYEQFF.

Only a few counts were recorded for this clonotype. The rearrangement uses TRBV20-1 and TRBJ1-6; a possible D gene is TRBD1 (5 bases). This CDR3 region has 12 residues. The germline V gene encodes CDR1 DFQATT and CDR2 SNEGSKA (reference sequence). Trimming pared 8 bases from V and 6 bases from J, leaving 11 bases between. The CDR3 reads CSSQGSNSPLHF. DNA of the CDR3: TGCAGTTCTCAGGGAAGTAATTCACCCCTCCACTTT.

The rearrangement uses TRBV9 and TRBJ1-1; no firm D call. The germline V gene encodes CDR1 SGDLS and CDR2 YYNGEE. The CDR3 is made up of 14 amino acids. Trimming took off 0 bases at V and 1 base at J, with 7 bases between the two ends. The CDR3 protein is CASSVGGKNTEAFF. DNA of the CDR3: TGTGCCAGCAGCGTAGGAGGAAAGAACACTGAAGCTTTCTTT.

The chain uses TRBV7-2 and TRBJ1-5; D possibly corresponds to TRBD1 (5 bases). With 5 bases removed from V and 4 bases from J, the gap between germline ends came to 18 bases. Per the germline V gene, CDR1 is SGHTA and CDR2 is FQGNSA. The CDR3 loop spans 16 amino acids. CDR3 in amino acids: CASSPHLGGWNQPQHF. The CDR3, as DNA: TGTGCCAGCAGCCCTCACTTGGGGGGTTGGAATCAGCCCCAGCATTTT. Supplemented by reference TRBV7-2 and TRBJ1-5, the full variable domain reads GAGVSQSPSNKVTEKGKDVELRCDPISGHTALYWYRQSLGQGLEFLIYFQGNSAPDKSGLPSDRFSAERTGGSVSTLTIQRTQQEDSAVYLCASSPHLGGWNQPQHFGDGTRLSIL.

This clonotype was picked up a small number of times. The rearrangement joins TRBV7-3 to TRBJ2-5, with D unresolved. The V gene's germline CDR1 is SGHTA and CDR2 FQGTGA. The ends were cut back, 4 bases at V and 2 bases at J, with 8 bases in the middle. CDR3 length: 13 residues. Here the CDR3 DNA reads TGTGCCAGCAGCTCATACAGTCAAGAGACCCAGTACTTC. It codes for CASSSYSQETQYF.

V is TRBV20-1 and J is TRBJ2-4; D might be TRBD1 or TRBD2, each matching 6 bases. V lost 6 bases and J lost 3, with 24 bases in between. Germline V gene sequence: CDR1 DFQATT, CDR2 SNEGSKA (reference sequence). The CDR3 contains 17 residues. CDR3 region: CSANGGKGGGGKNIQYF. The CDR3 DNA reads TGCAGTGCGAATGGGGGAAAGGGGGGAGGAGGCAAAAACATTCAGTACTTC.

This rearrangement joins TRBV4-1 to TRBJ2-7, with 9 bases that match TRBD1. The germline V gene encodes CDR1 MGHRA and CDR2 YSYEKL. J gave up 3 bases and V 1 base, and 4 bases lay outside the gene matches. There are 15 residues in the CDR3. The CDR3: CASSQGQGEIYEQYF. DNA for the CDR3: TGCGCCAGCAGCCAAGGACAGGGGGAGATCTACGAGCAGTACTTC.

CDR3 sequence: CASSSTGGNTGELFF. For the CDR3, the DNA is TGCGCCAGCAGCTCAACAGGGGGCAACACCGGGGAGCTGTTTTTT. This chain uses TRBV5-1 with TRBJ2-2, with 9 positions matching TRBD1. In germline, CDR1 is SGHRS, CDR2 YFSETQ. The V gene end was trimmed by 3 bases and the J gene end by 2 bases; junction bases not matched to a gene: 2. The CDR3 contains 15 residues.

This clonotype has only a few counts. This chain connects TRBV3-1 to TRBJ2-7, with unresolved D. From germline, CDR1 is LGHDT and CDR2 YNNKEL (reference sequence). Trimming took off 6 bases at V and 0 bases at J, with 9 bases between the two ends. The CDR3 sequence is 13 residues long. This CDR3 reads CASRKKGSYEQYF. Written as DNA, the CDR3 is TGTGCCAGCAGGAAAAAGGGCTCCTACGAGCAGTACTTC.

A few counts support this clonotype. The chain carries TRBV7-9 and TRBJ2-3, with TRBD2 identical over 9 bases. Germline lookup yields CDR1 SEHNR and CDR2 FQNEAQ (reference sequence). CDR3 length: 18 residues. V trimming: 1 base; J trimming: 0 bases; junction bases outside the gene matches: 8. CDR3 loop: CASSLGFLAGISTDTQYF. The CDR3 DNA is TGTGCCAGCAGCTTAGGATTCCTAGCGGGGATTAGCACAGATACGCAGTATTTT.

The chain couples TRBV2 to TRBJ2-7; D is unresolved. Trimming removed 3 bases at V and 5 bases at J, with 17 bases between. The length of the CDR3 is 15 residues. In germline, CDR1 is SNHLY, CDR2 FYNNEI. CDR3 in amino acids: CASSDRPGGADEQYF. Written as DNA, the CDR3 is TGTGCCAGCAGTGATCGTCCTGGTGGAGCCGACGAGCAGTACTTC.

The CDR3, as DNA: TGTGCCAGCAGTGACGGGGCCCTCCAAGAGACCCAGTACTTC. Translation: CASSDGALQETQYF. V and J are TRBV6-5 and TRBJ2-5; D could derive from TRBD1 or TRBD2 (5 bases each). Trimming took 5 bases from V and 1 from J, leaving 11 bases between them. The germline CDR1 and CDR2 sequences are MNHEY and SVGAGI. This CDR3 has 14 residues.

This clonotype was counted only a few times. The chain combines TRBV20-1 with TRBJ2-3; no clear D gene. Trimming shortened V by 1 base and J by 2 bases, and 22 bases separated the two germline ends. The length of the CDR3 is 18 residues. Germline loops: CDR1 DFQATT, CDR2 SNEGSKA (reference sequence). This chain's CDR3 is CSARATLSPIPTTDTQYF. The CDR3 bases are TGCAGTGCTAGAGCGACTCTCTCCCCTATCCCAACCACAGATACGCAGTATTTT.

This clonotype was seen a handful of times. V gene TRBV6-2 or TRBV6-3 combines with J gene TRBJ1-2; D is unresolved. This CDR3 has 13 amino acids. Looked up from germline, CDR1 is MNHEY and CDR2 is SVGEGT. V lost 2 bases and J lost 6, with 10 bases in between. CDR3: CASSYEGVDGYTF. The CDR3 DNA sequence: TGTGCCAGCAGTTACGAAGGAGTGGATGGCTACACCTTC.

The genes are TRBV10-3 and TRBJ1-1; 8 bases are shared with TRBD1. CDR1 ENHRY and CDR2 SYGVKD come from the germline V gene. J was trimmed by 0 bases and V by 7 bases; bases with no gene match: 4. This CDR3 contains 14 residues. CDR3 DNA sequence: TGTGCCATCAAACAGGGGGGGATGAACACTGAAGCTTTCTTT. Translation: CAIKQGGMNTEAFF.

The J gene is TRBJ2-7, the V gene TRBV12-3 or TRBV12-4, with 10 bases fitting TRBD1. V lost 4 bases, J lost 3 bases, and 6 bases stayed unmatched. The CDR3 covers 15 residues. The CDR3 DNA reads as TGTGCCAGCAGTTGTGGGGGACAGGGGTGCTACGAGCAGTACTTC. Its protein is CASSCGGQGCYEQYF.

About this clonotype itself: This may arise from a read error, as a much more abundant clone is one base away. The chain couples TRBV4-3 to TRBJ2-1, with 14 bases lining up with TRBD2. The CDR3 is made up of 15 amino acids. After removal of 3 bases from V and 7 bases from J, the junction contained 2 bases not matched to a gene. Germline V gene data show CDR1 as LGHNA and CDR2 as YSLEER. The CDR3 loop reads CASSHGTSGRNEQFF. CDR3 in DNA: TGCGCCAGCAGCCACGGGACTAGCGGGAGAAATGAGCAGTTCTTC.

The J gene is TRBJ2-3, the V gene TRBV20-1; perhaps TRBD2 as D (5 bases). V lost 1 base, J lost 3 bases, and 8 bases lay in between. Germline lookup yields CDR1 DFQATT and CDR2 SNEGSKA (reference sequence). There are 13 residues in the CDR3. CDR3 sequence reads: CSARATGTDTQYF. CDR3 in DNA: TGCAGTGCTAGAGCCACGGGAACAGATACGCAGTATTTT.

The chain recombines TRBV7-3 with TRBJ2-3, with a possible D match to TRBD1 (6 bases). Between the trimmed V and J ends, which lost 5 bases and 0 bases, there was a span of 21 bases. Germline V CDR1 and CDR2: SGHTA, FQGTGA. The length of the CDR3 is 18 residues. In DNA form, the CDR3 reads TGTGCCAGCAGCCAAAATCCCCAGGGGACCACTAGCACAGATACGCAGTATTTT. This gives the protein CASSQNPQGTTSTDTQYF. The full variable domain, in which reference TRBV7-3 and TRBJ2-3 provide the parts outside the CDR3, is GAGVSQTPSNKVTEKGKYVELRCDPISGHTALYWYRQSLGQGPEFLIYFQGTGAADDSGLPNDRFFAVRPEGSVSTLKIQRTERGDSAVYLCASSQNPQGTTSTDTQYFGPGTRLTVL.